The 13 T cell receptor beta chains given below trace back to one sample, sequenced in a study of T-cell reconstitution after alpha-beta-depleted transplantation in children (dated by TCRdb to the mid-2010s). The intended sense of this specimen's treatment or condition label: allogeneic hematopoietic cell transplantation with graft depleted of TCRalphabeta T cells and CD19 B cells. Libraries were prepared through PCR. Sequencing took place on an Illumina HiSeq 2500. Molecular barcoding was employed in the preparation of TCR libraries, with unique molecular identifiers being used to normalize TCRbeta repertoire quantification. The public reads were reprocessed in TCRdb via fastp at Q25 and MiXCR, keeping in-frame beta chains. Rows with one shared CDR3 protein collapse into an entry with the most common genes and DNA. The sample table holds over 400,000 distinct CDR3 sequences, of which over 40% were seen once. The top ten clonotypes cover about 30% of the sample.

This material consisted of PBMCs, taken before TCRalphabeta/CD19-depleted stem cell transplant. The receptors shown here come from a girl aged 2 to 9 with aplastic anemia, due to receive a stem cell transplant.

This clonotype was detected ten times or more. V usage is TRBV29-1 and J usage is TRBJ1-1; tentatively, D is TRBD1 (5 bases). Germline V CDR1 and CDR2: SQVTM, ANQGSEA. Deletions cut 6 bases from V and 4 bases from J, with 27 bases between. There are 17 residues in the CDR3. The CDR3 DNA follows: TGCAGCGTACTCCGGGCCGGTGGGGGAATGTATACCACTGAAGCTTTCTTT. Its translation is CSVLRAGGGMYTTEAFF.

In its sample, this clonotype was seen many times. The DNA of the CDR3 is TGCAGTGCTAGGGGGGGTCTCAATGAAAAACTGTTTTTT. Protein sequence: CSARGGLNEKLFF. V usage is TRBV20-1 and J usage is TRBJ1-4; TRBD1 might be the D (5 bases). Looked up from germline, CDR1 is DFQATT and CDR2 is SNEGSKA (reference sequence). Trimming took off 3 bases at V and 5 bases at J, with 10 bases between the two ends. The CDR3 is 13 amino acids.

The CDR3 coding sequence is TGTGCCAGCAGCCTCGACAGGGCGGGTGATACGCAGTATTTT. Translation: CASSLDRAGDTQYF. V usage is TRBV7-3 and J usage is TRBJ2-3, with TRBD1 matching over 7 bases. CDR3 size: 14 residues. Germline trimming cut 5 bases from V and 6 bases from J; bases unmatched to any gene: 8. In germline, CDR1 is SGHTA, CDR2 FQGTGA.

The chain recombines TRBV20-1 with TRBJ2-7; the match to TRBD2 covers 10 bases. CDR1 and CDR2 (germline): DFQATT, SNEGSKA (reference sequence). With 0 bases clipped from V and 8 bases from J, the junction kept 7 bases outside the gene matches. The CDR3 sequence is 14 residues long. The CDR3 is CSARDDRTSGKQYF. CDR3 DNA sequence: TGCAGTGCTAGAGATGATAGGACTAGCGGCAAGCAGTACTTC.

The rearrangement uses TRBV7-2 and TRBJ1-5; D is possibly TRBD1 (6 bases). Trimming took off 5 bases at V and 1 base at J, with 15 bases between the two ends. Germline values: CDR1 SGHTA, CDR2 FQGNSA. This CDR3 region has 16 residues. The CDR3 is CASSNQGSTSNQPQHF. The CDR3 region has the DNA TGTGCCAGCAGCAATCAGGGGTCAACCAGCAATCAGCCCCAGCATTTT.

This clonotype showed up many times. The V call is TRBV6-1, the J call TRBJ2-3; possibly TRBD1 for D (5 bases). Between the trimmed V and J ends, which lost 6 bases and 0 bases, there was a span of 22 bases. CDR1 and CDR2 from the germline V gene are MNHNS and SASEGT. This CDR3 has 18 amino acids. DNA of the CDR3: TGTGCCAGCAGCCCTGAGGCAGGGCCCCGAACTAGCACAGATACGCAGTATTTT. Amino acid sequence: CASSPEAGPRTSTDTQYF.

This clonotype showed up just a few times. The chain uses TRBV3-1 and TRBJ1-4; D is unresolved. The CDR3 has 15 amino acids. The germline V and J ends were trimmed by 0 bases and 8 bases, with 13 bases remaining between them. Germline V gene lookup returns CDR1 LGHDT and CDR2 YNNKEL (reference sequence). The CDR3 DNA reads as TGTGCCAGCAGCCAAGACCCTGGGCGATCGGAAAAACTGTTTTTT. Residues: CASSQDPGRSEKLFF. The full variable domain, with the rest looked up from reference TRBV3-1 and TRBJ1-4, is DTAVSQTPKYLVTQMGNDKSIKCEQNLGHDTMYWYKQDSKKFLKIMFSYNNKELIINETVPNRFSPKSPDKAHLNLHINSLELGDSAVYFCASSQDPGRSEKLFFGSGTQLSVL.

V usage is TRBV10-1 and J usage is TRBJ2-7; possibly TRBD1 for D (6 bases). V was pared by 3 bases and J by 3 bases, with 12 bases between. The CDR3 is 14 residues long. Germline V gene lookup returns CDR1 WNHNN and CDR2 SYGVQD (reference sequence). This chain's CDR3 is CASSDPTGNYEQYF. DNA of the CDR3: TGCGCCAGCAGTGATCCCACAGGGAACTACGAGCAGTACTTC.

This clonotype was seen repeatedly, ten times or more. V usage is TRBV29-1 and J usage is TRBJ1-1, with D perhaps matching TRBD1 (5 bases). CDR1 and CDR2 (germline): SQVTM, ANQGSEA. V lost 3 bases, J lost 0 bases, and 11 bases lay in between. The CDR3 is made up of 14 amino acids. CDR3 nucleotide sequence: TGCAGCGTTGATAGGGGTGGGATGAACACTGAAGCTTTCTTT. It encodes CSVDRGGMNTEAFF.

The CDR3 spells CASSLEGAAAGNTIYF. DNA of the CDR3: TGCGCCAGCAGCTTGGAGGGGGCGGCTGCGGGAAACACCATATATTTT. The chain carries TRBV5-1 and TRBJ1-3; TRBD1 aligns across 7 bases. V lost 0 bases and J lost 4; bases outside the gene matches: 7. Germline V gene data show CDR1 as SGHRS and CDR2 as YFSETQ. This CDR3 is 16 amino acids long. The whole variable domain, remainder taken from reference TRBV5-1 and TRBJ1-3, is KAGVTQTPRYLIKTRGQQVTLSCSPISGHRSVSWYQQTPGQGLQFLFEYFSETQRNKGNFPGRFSGRQFSNSRSEMNVSTLELGDSALYLCASSLEGAAAGNTIYFGEGSWLTVV.

The chain recombines TRBV28 with TRBJ2-5; D perhaps matches TRBD1 (5 bases). Germline values: CDR1 MDHEN, CDR2 SYDVKM. V was cut by 8 bases and J by 2 bases, with 9 bases left in between. CDR3 length: 12 residues. DNA of the CDR3: TGTGCCAGCGGGGCCACTCAAGAGACCCAGTACTTC. The encoded protein is CASGATQETQYF.

The V and J genes are TRBV7-2 and TRBJ2-4; no definite D call. This CDR3 contains 12 residues. Trimming left V 2 bases short and J 10 bases short, with 9 bases between. The germline V gene has CDR1 SGHTA and CDR2 FQGNSA. Here the CDR3 DNA reads TGTGCCAGCAGCTTACGGCAGTCTATTCAGTACTTC. Translating gives CASSLRQSIQYF. The complete variable domain, with remaining parts taken from reference TRBV7-2 and TRBJ2-4, reads GAGVSQSPSNKVTEKGKDVELRCDPISGHTALYWYRQSLGQGLEFLIYFQGNSAPDKSGLPSDRFSAERTGGSVSTLTIQRTQQEDSAVYLCASSLRQSIQYFGAGTRLSVL.

Many counts were recorded for this clonotype. V and J are TRBV2 and TRBJ2-7, with unresolved D. The CDR3 contains 14 residues. V was cut by 4 bases and J by 2 bases, with 12 bases left in between. CDR1 and CDR2 from the germline V gene are SNHLY and FYNNEI. The CDR3 is CASSVSQDAYEQYF. CDR3 sequence (DNA): TGTGCCAGCAGTGTCAGCCAGGACGCCTACGAGCAGTACTTC. The variable domain in full, completed from reference TRBV2 and TRBJ2-7, reads EPEVTQTPSHQVTQMGQEVILRCVPISNHLYFYWYRQILGQKVEFLVSFYNNEISEKSEIFDDQFSVERPDGSNFTLKIRSTKLEDSAMYFCASSVSQDAYEQYFGPGTRLTVT.